This T cell receptor beta chain was observed in a study of T cell repertoires in cytomegalovirus infection. The germline V gene has CDR1 SGHTA and CDR2 FQGNSA. The CDR3 is made up of 14 amino acids. Trimming removed 1 base from V and 4 bases from J, with 8 bases in between. Using its own MiXCR run on the reads, TCRdb lists one record per CDR3 protein. The top ten clones hold about an eighth of a sample with about 900,000 distinct CDR3 sequences, approximately 33% of them seen once. This clonotype was counted many times. The antigen remains unidentified. This chain links TRBV7-2 with TRBJ2-1; D might be TRBD1 (5 bases). The specimen comprised cultured CD8+ T cells from PBMCs, sampled from culture after CMV antigen stimulation. The clonotype comes from a human donor in good health (CMV status not recorded). Some clones in this sample may be carry-over from other donors' samples. This CDR3 is CASSLGQGYNEQFF. The CDR3, as DNA: TGTGCCAGCAGCTTAGGCCAGGGTTACAATGAGCAGTTCTTC. Using reference TRBV7-2 and TRBJ2-1 for the parts outside the CDR3, the full variable domain is GAGVSQSPSNKVTEKGKDVELRCDPISGHTALYWYRQSLGQGLEFLIYFQGNSAPDKSGLPSDRFSAERTGGSVSTLTIQRTQQEDSAVYLCASSLGQGYNEQFFGPGTRLTVL.